This passage covers 21 T cell receptor beta chains from one sample sequenced in a study of CD8+ T cells in alopecia areata. Reverse transcribed after extraction, RNA yielded cDNA as the sequencing template. This table comes from immunoSEQ multiplex PCR, and its TCRdb copy is limited to in-frame clones, with some not included. The sample lists roughly 150,000 clones, 55% to 65% occurring once. The sequencing sample was made of CD4+ T cells sorted from blood. The receptors derive from a human donor in good health.

This clone was counted ten times or more. The CDR3 DNA reads as TGTGCCAGTAGTATAGGATCAAGAGGCACTGAAGCTTTCTTT. Translating gives CASSIGSRGTEAFF. The chain is built from TRBV19 and TRBJ1-1, with unresolved D. The germline V gene encodes CDR1 LNHDA and CDR2 SQIVND (reference sequence). The CDR3 runs 14 residues. Trimming pared 1 base from V and 4 bases from J, leaving 10 bases between.

This clone has a handful of counts. J is TRBJ1-2 and V is TRBV27; D remains ambiguous. Trimming cost V 1 base and J 4 bases, with 10 bases left between them. Germline CDR1 and CDR2: MNHEY and SMNVEV (reference sequence). The CDR3 sequence is 14 residues long. This chain's CDR3 is CASSLYSGIYGYTF. The CDR3 coding sequence is TGTGCCAGCAGTTTATACTCCGGGATCTATGGCTACACCTTC.

Details on this clone: A read error may account for a junction end that differs from germline. The chain joins TRBV7-7 to TRBJ2-2, with D hard to call. The germline CDR1 and CDR2 sequences are SSHAT and FNYEAQ (reference sequence). The CDR3 sequence is 13 residues long. CDR3: CASSQKDGGELFF. As DNA, the CDR3 is TGTGCTAGCAGCCAAAAAGACGGGGGGGAGCTGTTTTTT.

This sequence joins TRBV11-2 and TRBJ2-7, with D possibly matching TRBD1 (6 bases). The CDR3 is 15 amino acids. Germline CDR1 reads SGHAT; CDR2 reads FQNNGV. V dropped 6 bases and J dropped 4 bases, with 19 bases sitting between them. The DNA of the CDR3 is TGTGCCAGCAGGAGAATCGGGACATCAGTGTACGAGCAGTACTTC. Its translation: CASRRIGTSVYEQYF.

This clone was recorded a few times. The rearrangement links TRBV29-1 to TRBJ1-5, with D possibly being TRBD1 (5 bases). Germline values: CDR1 SQVTM, CDR2 ANQGSEA. Deletions cut 4 bases from V and 6 bases from J, with 13 bases between. The CDR3 is 13 amino acids. CDR3 region: CSVVEGTGQPQHF. The DNA for the CDR3 is TGCAGCGTTGTGGAGGGAACAGGTCAGCCCCAGCATTTT.

This clone was picked up a small number of times. CDR3 residues: CASTQYWDRIYTEAFF. The DNA of the CDR3 is TGTGCCAGTACCCAATATTGGGACAGGATTTACACTGAAGCTTTCTTT. This chain links TRBV19 with TRBJ1-1, with 8 bases lining up with TRBD1. V gave up 7 bases and J gave up 3 bases; unmatched junction bases: 13. Germline CDR1 and CDR2: LNHDA and SQIVND (reference sequence). CDR3 length: 16 amino acids.

The chain is built from TRBV11-2 and TRBJ2-5; the D is unclear. The V end lost 0 bases, the J end lost 5 bases, and 4 bases lay between the germline ends. The V gene's germline CDR1 is SGHAT and CDR2 FQNNGV. This CDR3 has 12 amino acids. The CDR3 region has the DNA TGTGCCAGCAGCTTAGAAAGGGAGACCCAGTACTTC. Protein sequence: CASSLERETQYF.

V gene TRBV5-1 combines with J gene TRBJ2-2; D may be TRBD2 (5 bases). The germline gives CDR1 SGHRS, CDR2 YFSETQ. This CDR3 is 14 amino acids long. Trimming removed 2 bases at V and 4 bases at J, with 9 bases between. CDR3 DNA: TGCGCCAGCAGCTTCATTGAGGGCACCGGGGAGCTGTTTTTT. Amino acid sequence: CASSFIEGTGELFF.

This clone was detected only a few times. This rearrangement joins TRBV20-1 to TRBJ2-7; no reliable D call. The V and J ends lost 3 bases and 3 bases respectively, with 6 bases between them. Germline V gene lookup returns CDR1 DFQATT and CDR2 SNEGSKA (reference sequence). The CDR3 is made up of 11 amino acids. In DNA, the CDR3 is TGCAGTGCTAGGTCTAACTACGAGCAGTACTTC. This sequence encodes CSARSNYEQYF.

Concerning this clone itself: This same CDR3 is encoded by further DNA sequences in the sample. The chain recombines TRBV5-1 with TRBJ2-5, with TRBD2 identical over 15 bases. V lost 4 bases and J lost 5; bases outside the gene matches: 3. The CDR3 is made up of 15 amino acids. Germline V gene lookup returns CDR1 SGHRS and CDR2 YFSETQ. The CDR3 DNA sequence: TGCGCCAGCAGCAGAGGGACTAGCGGGAGGGAGACCCAGTACTTC. This sequence encodes CASSRGTSGRETQYF.

The chain joins TRBV9 to TRBJ1-3, with no clear D. The CDR3 is made up of 14 amino acids. V dropped 0 bases and J dropped 0 bases, with 4 bases sitting between them. Germline CDR1 and CDR2: SGDLS and YYNGEE. The CDR3 nucleotides read TGTGCCAGCAGCGTAGATCCCTCTGGAAACACCATATATTTT. This codes for CASSVDPSGNTIYF.

The chain is built from TRBV18 and TRBJ2-2, with D unclear. There are 14 residues in the CDR3. V lost 6 bases, J lost 4 bases, and 12 bases lay in between. The germline gives CDR1 KGHSH, CDR2 LQKENI. The CDR3 sequence: CASSPSLSTGELFF. The CDR3, as DNA: TGTGCCAGCTCTCCCTCGTTGAGCACCGGGGAGCTGTTTTTT.

This clone has just one count. The rearrangement joins TRBV10-2 to TRBJ2-2, with 10 bases identical to TRBD1. CDR3 length: 14 amino acids. Germline trimming cut 6 bases from V and 3 bases from J; bases unmatched to any gene: 1. CDR1 is WSHSY, CDR2 SAAADI, per germline. In nucleotides, the CDR3 is TGCGCCAGCAGGGGACAGGGGTACACCGGGGAGCTGTTTTTT. Its translation: CASRGQGYTGELFF.

The V call is TRBV19, the J call TRBJ1-5; D is uncertain. This CDR3 contains 14 residues. The germline V gene has CDR1 LNHDA and CDR2 SQIVND (reference sequence). V dropped 1 base and J dropped 7 bases, with 11 bases sitting between them. The CDR3 sequence: CASSIVGRGQPQHF. CDR3 in DNA: TGTGCCAGTAGTATAGTTGGTCGGGGACAGCCCCAGCATTTT.

The gene calls are TRBV7-2 and TRBJ2-7; the D call may be TRBD1 or TRBD2 (5 bases each). V dropped 2 bases and J dropped 3 bases, with 11 bases sitting between them. CDR1 and CDR2 (germline): SGHTA, FQGNSA. This CDR3 is built from 14 residues. CDR3 nucleotide sequence: TGTGCCAGCAGCTTACCGGGACGACGCTACGAGCAGTACTTC. It encodes CASSLPGRRYEQYF.

This clone was found once. The chain couples TRBV6-5 to TRBJ2-3; 8 nucleotides agree with TRBD2. The ends lost 2 bases at V and 4 bases at J; junction bases unmatched: 5. The CDR3 consists of 15 residues. Per germline, CDR1 MNHEY and CDR2 SVGAGI. The CDR3 loop reads CASSYDSGAADTQYF. CDR3 coding DNA: TGTGCCAGCAGTTACGATAGCGGGGCGGCAGATACGCAGTATTTT.

The V gene is TRBV14, the J gene TRBJ2-3; 7 bases are shared with TRBD2. With V trimmed by 3 bases and J by 10 bases, 4 bases remained unmatched. This CDR3 is built from 12 residues. Germline assignment: CDR1 SGHDN and CDR2 FVKESK. The CDR3 nucleotides are TGTGCCAGCAGCCAGACTGGGAGGGCGCAGTATTTT. Translated, it gives CASSQTGRAQYF.

The genes are TRBV30 and TRBJ2-7, with D perhaps matching TRBD1 (5 bases). This CDR3 has 12 amino acids. Trimming left V 2 bases short and J 2 bases short, with 7 bases between. Germline assignment: CDR1 GTSNPN and CDR2 SVGIG (reference sequence). In nucleotides, the CDR3 is TGTGCCTGGAGTACAGGACCCTACGAGCAGTACTTC. Translated: CAWSTGPYEQYF.

The genes are TRBV4-1 and TRBJ2-1; possible D gene TRBD1, 5 bases. CDR1 and CDR2 (germline): MGHRA, YSYEKL. The V end was cut by 5 bases, the J end by 6 bases, with 8 bases between. This CDR3 is 12 amino acids long. The CDR3 DNA reads TGCGCCAGCAGCGTTCAGGGCAATGAGCAGTTCTTC. It is translated as CASSVQGNEQFF.

There are a few counts of this clone. V and J are TRBV4-2 and TRBJ2-1; D is perhaps TRBD1 or TRBD2 (5 bases each). Germline V gives CDR1 LGHNA, CDR2 YNFKEQ. The V end lost 1 base, the J end lost 5 bases, and 12 bases lay between the germline ends. This CDR3 spans 15 amino acids. The CDR3 coding sequence is TGTGCCAGCAGCCAAGGGACTGACAGAAACAATGAGCAGTTCTTC. It is translated as CASSQGTDRNNEQFF.

A few counts support this clone. In DNA form, the CDR3 reads TGTGCCTGGGGGCCGGGAGAACGGAATCAGCCCCAGCATTTT. Translated, it gives CAWGPGERNQPQHF. The chain employs TRBV30 and TRBJ1-5; D gene ambiguous. V gave up 5 bases and J gave up 4 bases, with 15 bases separating them. Germline V CDR1 and CDR2: GTSNPN, SVGIG (reference sequence). This CDR3 spans 14 amino acids.